This T cell receptor beta chain was recorded in a study of CD8 T cells in ankylosing spondylitis. Study findings and constraints: Reportedly, disease-linked clones are significantly enriched in ankylosing spondylitis patients' matched synovial fluid. Several highly homologous variants made up a TCR beta motif that seemed to typify ankylosing spondylitis blood. Some of these motif variants have turned up before, in reports on reactive arthritis synovial fluid and blood. Clones linked with disease were CD8+ and fairly uncommon in the peripheral blood.

TCRdb reprocessed the 5' RACE reads via MiXCR and lists one record per CDR3 protein. The profile covers about 250,000 distinct CDR3 sequences, with under 20% appearing a single time and approximately 33% taken by the ten largest. V gave up 2 bases and J gave up 7 bases, with 12 bases separating them. Germline loops: CDR1 LGHNA, CDR2 YSLEER. The CDR3 spans 14 residues. This clonotype has more than one count but fewer than ten. Its target is not known. The V gene is TRBV4-3, the J gene TRBJ1-5, with a weak D call TRBD1 (5 bases). Sequencing was done on a sample of blood, either unsorted or a sorted T cell fraction (not recorded which). This receptor was taken from a male donor with ankylosing spondylitis or in good health (not recorded which). CDR3 residues: CASSQHRWGQPQHF. In DNA, the CDR3 is TGCGCCAGCAGCCAACACAGGTGGGGGCAGCCCCAGCATTTT.